This T cell receptor (beta chain) originates from a study of shared clonotypes between healthy human individuals. CD45RO negativity and positive selection for CCR7 defined naive CD8 cells, a population that excluded terminally differentiated effector memory CD45RA+ cells. Profiling relied on immunoSEQ multiplex PCR, and the TCRdb table lists in-frame clones only, not all of them. Found here are about 2 million clones, about 95% of them singletons; the top ten hold roughly 1%. The CDR3 loop spans 12 amino acids. With 1 base removed from V and 11 bases from J, the gap between germline ends came to 9 bases. From germline, CDR1 is SEHNR and CDR2 FQNEAQ (reference sequence).

The sequencing sample was made of naive CD8+ T cells sorted from blood. The origin of this receptor is a man younger than 35 in good health. The rearrangement uses TRBV7-9 and TRBJ2-1, with a possible D match to TRBD2 (5 bases). In DNA form, the CDR3 reads TGTGCCAGCAGCTTAGAGGAGGATCAGCAGTTCTTC. Encoded protein: CASSLEEDQQFF.